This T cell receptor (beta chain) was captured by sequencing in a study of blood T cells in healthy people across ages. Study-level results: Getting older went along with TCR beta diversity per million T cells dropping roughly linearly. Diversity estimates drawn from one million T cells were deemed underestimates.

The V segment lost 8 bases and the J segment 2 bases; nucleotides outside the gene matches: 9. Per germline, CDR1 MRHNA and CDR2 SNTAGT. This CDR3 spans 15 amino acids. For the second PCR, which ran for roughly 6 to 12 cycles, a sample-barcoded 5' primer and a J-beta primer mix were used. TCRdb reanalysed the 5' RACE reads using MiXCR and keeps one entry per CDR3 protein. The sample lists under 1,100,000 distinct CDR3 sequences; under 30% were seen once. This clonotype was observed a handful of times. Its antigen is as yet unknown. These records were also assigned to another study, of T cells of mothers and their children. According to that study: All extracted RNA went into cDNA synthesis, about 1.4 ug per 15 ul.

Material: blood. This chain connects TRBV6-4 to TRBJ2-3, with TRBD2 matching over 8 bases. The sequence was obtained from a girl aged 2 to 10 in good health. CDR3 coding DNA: TGTGCCAGCGGATTAACTAGCGGCTCCACAGATACGCAGTATTTT. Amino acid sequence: CASGLTSGSTDTQYF.